This TCR beta chain comes out of a study of human T cells and chemical hapten exposure. V shed 8 bases and J shed 1 base, with 11 bases lying between them. There are 13 residues in the CDR3. The germline gives CDR1 KGHSH, CDR2 LQKENI. Time point meaning: patch test 1, 2 weeks after DPC sensitization. Treatment given: therapeutic diphenylcyclopropenone sensitization with weekly scalp DPC. This clonotype appeared a few times. TCRdb re-called the RACE reads with MiXCR, one entry per CDR3 protein. Found here are some 340,000 distinct CDR3 sequences, 6% to 8.5% of them singletons; the top ten hold 8.4%. The specimen was whole blood, collected in connection with sensitization to the hapten diphenylcyclopropenone (DPC). The genes are TRBV18 and TRBJ1-1; no firm D call. The clonotype originates from a woman between 18 and 30 years old with alopecia areata. Some clones in this sample may be carry-over from other donors' samples. The CDR3 bases are TGTGCCAGCGCAGACGAGAGGAACACTGAAGCTTTCTTT. This translates into CASADERNTEAFF.